The 18 T cell receptor beta chains given below trace back to one sample, sequenced in a study of glioma-infiltrating T cells after dendritic cell vaccination. Here immunoSEQ multiplex PCR was the method, and the copy in TCRdb shows in-frame clones only, minus some. The sample lists tens of thousands of clones, about 90% occurring once. Sequences were derived from blood, sampled before dendritic cell vaccination. Source of these receptors: a human donor with glioblastoma.

J is TRBJ2-3 and V is TRBV30, with 12 bases lining up with TRBD2. J was trimmed by 5 bases and V by 5 bases; bases with no gene match: 5. The CDR3 sequence is 14 residues long. The germline CDR1 and CDR2 sequences are GTSNPN and SVGIG (reference sequence). The DNA of the CDR3 is TGTGCCTGGCGTCCGGGACTAGCGGGAGATACGCAGTATTTT. It is translated as CAWRPGLAGDTQYF.

The J gene is TRBJ2-1, the V gene TRBV7-3; D is possibly TRBD2 (6 bases). Germline assignment: CDR1 SGHTA and CDR2 FQGTGA. V was cut by 2 bases and J by 5 bases, with 10 bases left in between. The CDR3 contains 14 residues. Here the CDR3 reads CASSLRDFNNEQFF. DNA of the CDR3: TGTGCCAGCAGCTTACGGGACTTTAACAATGAGCAGTTCTTC.

This clone was found a few times. The chain is built from TRBV9 and TRBJ2-2; 7 nucleotides match TRBD2. The length of the CDR3 is 15 residues. Looked up from germline, CDR1 is SGDLS and CDR2 is YYNGEE. Trimming at V came to 3 bases and at J to 4 bases, leaving 6 bases not matched to a gene. The CDR3, as DNA: TGTGCCAGCAGCGCCCGACTAGCAGTCACCGGGGAGCTGTTTTTT. Translation gives CASSARLAVTGELFF.

The chain couples TRBV29-1 to TRBJ2-7; D is possibly TRBD1 (5 bases). V lost 2 bases to trimming and J lost 1 base, with 9 bases between them. This CDR3 is built from 13 residues. The germline CDR1 and CDR2 sequences are SQVTM and ANQGSEA. The CDR3 DNA reads as TGCAGCGTTGAAACAGGAACATCCTACGAGCAGTACTTC. This translates into CSVETGTSYEQYF.

V is TRBV30 and J is TRBJ2-1; no clear D. V lost 6 bases and J 8 bases, leaving 11 bases between the germline ends. This CDR3 region has 11 residues. Germline assignment: CDR1 GTSNPN and CDR2 SVGIG (reference sequence). CDR3 bases: TGTGCCTGCCGTGGTACGGATGAGCAGTTCTTC. Amino acid sequence: CACRGTDEQFF.

This clone was seen a few times. The chain employs TRBV4-1 and TRBJ2-1, with 8 bases aligning to TRBD2. The CDR3 covers 15 residues. From germline, CDR1 is MGHRA and CDR2 YSYEKL. J was trimmed by 7 bases and V by 4 bases; bases with no gene match: 9. This chain's CDR3 is CASSPTSQRGNEQFF. As DNA, the CDR3 is TGCGCCAGCAGCCCCACCTCACAGCGGGGGAATGAGCAGTTCTTC.

V is TRBV6-5 and J is TRBJ2-1, with 13 positions matching TRBD2. The J segment lost 5 bases and the V segment lost 6 bases, leaving 1 base of the junction unmatched. Germline-derived CDR1 and CDR2 are MNHEY and SVGAGI. The CDR3 covers 14 residues. CDR3 sequence reads: CASRTSGRNNEQFF. CDR3 DNA: TGTGCCAGCAGGACTAGCGGGAGGAACAATGAGCAGTTCTTC.

The chain links TRBV7-6 to TRBJ1-3; no firm D call. The CDR3 runs to 15 residues. V was pared by 5 bases and J by 0 bases, with 11 bases between. Per the germline V gene, CDR1 is SGHVS and CDR2 is FNYEAQ. CDR3 in DNA: TGTGCCAGCAGCGACACGACGGACTCTGGAAACACCATATATTTT. Translated, it gives CASSDTTDSGNTIYF. The whole variable domain, remainder taken from reference TRBV7-6 and TRBJ1-3, is GAGVSQSPRYKVTKRGQDVALRCDPISGHVSLYWYRQALGQGPEFLTYFNYEAQQDKSGLPNDRFSAERPEGSISTLTIQRTEQRDSAMYRCASSDTTDSGNTIYFGEGSWLTVV.

This clone was seen just once. This chain connects TRBV6-1 to TRBJ1-5; no definite D call. Germline CDR1 reads MNHNS; CDR2 reads SASEGT. The CDR3 runs to 15 residues. Trimming cost V 3 bases and J 0 bases, with 9 bases left between them. CDR3 sequence reads: CASSEPTVSNQPQHF. The CDR3 DNA reads as TGTGCCAGCAGTGAGCCAACAGTTAGCAATCAGCCCCAGCATTTT.

The gene calls are TRBV6-1 and TRBJ2-3, with 8 nucleotides matching TRBD1. This CDR3 has 15 residues. Germline V gene sequence: CDR1 MNHNS, CDR2 SASEGT. V dropped 5 bases and J dropped 1; count of bases not matched to a gene: 5. The CDR3, as DNA: TGTGCCAGCAGTCCCGGGACAGGCCGCACAGATACGCAGTATTTT. As protein: CASSPGTGRTDTQYF.

The rearrangement uses TRBV30 and TRBJ1-2; the D gene is possibly TRBD1 (5 bases). Trimming removed 0 bases at V and 5 bases at J, with 10 bases between. The germline V gene encodes CDR1 GTSNPN and CDR2 SVGIG (reference sequence). This CDR3 spans 13 amino acids. DNA of the CDR3: TGTGCCTGGAGTGTAGGGGTGGATTATGGCTACACCTTC. It encodes CAWSVGVDYGYTF.

The chain combines TRBV2 with TRBJ1-2, with 7 bases aligning to TRBD1. The germline CDR1 and CDR2 sequences are SNHLY and FYNNEI. This CDR3 comprises 15 residues. V gave up 6 bases and J gave up 3 bases; unmatched junction bases: 10. The CDR3 region has the DNA TGTGCCAGCAGCCTCTCGATGGGGACAGACTATGGCTACACCTTC. Its translation: CASSLSMGTDYGYTF. Together with reference TRBV2 and TRBJ1-2, the CDR3 gives the full variable domain: EPEVTQTPSHQVTQMGQEVILRCVPISNHLYFYWYRQILGQKVEFLVSFYNNEISEKSEIFDDQFSVERPDGSNFTLKIRSTKLEDSAMYFCASSLSMGTDYGYTFGSGTRLTVV.

V usage is TRBV27 and J usage is TRBJ2-1; perhaps TRBD1 as D (6 bases). In germline, CDR1 is MNHEY, CDR2 SMNVEV (reference sequence). V lost 4 bases and J lost 3, with 10 bases in between. The CDR3 is 14 residues long. This chain's CDR3 is CASSSGGGYNEQFF. Here the CDR3 DNA reads TGTGCCAGCAGTTCTGGGGGCGGCTACAATGAGCAGTTCTTC.

The rearrangement uses TRBV9 and TRBJ2-5, with a weak D call TRBD2 (7 bases). This CDR3 has 15 residues. The V gene's germline CDR1 is SGDLS and CDR2 YYNGEE. Between the trimmed V and J ends, which lost 4 bases and 5 bases, there was a span of 18 bases. CDR3: CASSFSGKGGETQYF. CDR3 coding DNA: TGTGCCAGCAGCTTCAGCGGTAAGGGGGGGGAGACCCAGTACTTC. The whole variable domain, filled in from reference TRBV9 and TRBJ2-5, reads DSGVTQTPKHLITATGQRVTLRCSPRSGDLSVYWYQQSLDQGLQFLIQYYNGEERAKGNILERFSAQQFPDLHSELNLSSLELGDSALYFCASSFSGKGGETQYFGPGTRLLVL.

A remark on this clone: The same CDR3 is also encoded by other DNA sequences in this sample. The chain has TRBV7-2 and TRBJ1-6; D unclear. Germline lookup yields CDR1 SGHTA and CDR2 FQGNSA. The germline V and J ends were trimmed by 4 bases and 8 bases, with 15 bases remaining between them. This CDR3 has 15 residues. The CDR3 here is CASSSYLSGYSPLHF. The CDR3 nucleotides are TGTGCCAGCAGCTCGTACCTGTCGGGGTATTCACCCCTCCACTTT.

The J gene is TRBJ1-2, the V gene TRBV19, with D unclear. Germline CDR1 and CDR2: LNHDA and SQIVND (reference sequence). There are 17 residues in the CDR3. V lost 3 bases and J lost 2, with 19 bases in between. CDR3 nucleotide sequence: TGTGCCAGTAGTATGACTGGCGGTCTCAGTCGAAACTATGGCTACACCTTC. It translates to CASSMTGGLSRNYGYTF.

The chain uses TRBV7-9 and TRBJ1-1; no reliable D call. This CDR3 is 13 amino acids long. Germline V gene data show CDR1 as SEHNR and CDR2 as FQNEAQ (reference sequence). Trimming removed 3 bases from V and 1 base from J, with 6 bases in between. In nucleotides, the CDR3 is TGTGCCAGCAGCTTTGACAAGAACACTGAAGCTTTCTTT. Its protein is CASSFDKNTEAFF. Using reference TRBV7-9 and TRBJ1-1 for the parts outside the CDR3, the full variable domain is DTGVSQNPRHKITKRGQNVTFRCDPISEHNRLYWYRQTLGQGPEFLTYFQNEAQLEKSRLLSDRFSAERPKGSFSTLEIQRTEQGDSAMYLCASSFDKNTEAFFGQGTRLTVV.

V is TRBV19 and J is TRBJ2-2, with D unclear. V was shortened by 3 bases and J by 1 base, with 12 bases between the two germline ends. This CDR3 has 16 amino acids. Germline-derived CDR1 and CDR2 are LNHDA and SQIVND (reference sequence). CDR3: CASSMGARLNTGELFF. CDR3 in DNA: TGTGCCAGTAGTATGGGCGCCAGGCTGAACACCGGGGAGCTGTTTTTT. The variable domain in full, with the rest retrieved from reference TRBV19 and TRBJ2-2, is DGGITQSPKYLFRKEGQNVTLSCEQNLNHDAMYWYRQDPGQGLRLIYYSQIVNDFQKGDIAEGYSVSREKKESFPLTVTSAQKNPTAFYLCASSMGARLNTGELFFGEGSRLTVL.